This T cell receptor (beta chain) was recorded in a study of T cell responses to AZD1222 COVID-19 vaccine. Clones were sequenced by immunoSEQ multiplex PCR, and TCRdb holds only the in-frame ones, with some missing. The sample lists some 120,000 clones; roughly nine tenths were seen once. Trimming took 4 bases from V and 1 from J; bases not matched to a gene: 2. The CDR3 is 14 amino acids. Germline CDR1 LGHNA, CDR2 YNFKEQ. The sequence was collected from an adult who received the AZD1222 COVID-19 vaccine. Specimen: peripheral blood, collected 28 days after the second AZD1222 dose. The chain carries TRBV4-2 and TRBJ1-1; 8 nucleotides match TRBD1. The CDR3: CASSPGTGNTEAFF. The CDR3 bases are TGTGCCAGCAGCCCCGGGACAGGGAACACTGAAGCTTTCTTT.